This T cell receptor (beta chain) was captured in a study of human T cells and chemical hapten exposure. TCRdb re-analysed the RACE reads in MiXCR, keeping a single row per CDR3 protein. The top ten hold 3.6% of the sample, which has 87,000 or so distinct CDR3 sequences, around 9.5% seen once. The time point denotes: pre-sensitization, week 0. Treatment: therapeutic diphenylcyclopropenone sensitization with weekly scalp DPC. V lost 6 bases and J lost 2; bases outside the gene matches: 4. Germline V gene sequence: CDR1 MNHNS, CDR2 SASEGT. CDR3 size: 14 residues. The rearrangement links TRBV6-1 to TRBJ2-1; TRBD1 matches 7 bases. This sample comprised whole blood, obtained in connection with sensitization to the hapten diphenylcyclopropenone (DPC). This receptor was identified in a woman in her thirties or forties with alopecia areata. Some clones in this sample may be carry-over from other donors' samples. The DNA of the CDR3 is TGTGCCAGCAGCCTGGGACAGACCTACAATGAGCAGTTCTTC. Encoded protein: CASSLGQTYNEQFF.